Presented here are 14 T cell receptor beta chains from one specimen sequenced in a study of tumor-infiltrating lymphocytes in localized non-small cell lung cancer. Using immunoSEQ multiplex PCR, the repertoire was profiled, and TCRdb retains in-frame clones only, with some absent. Of about 16,000 clones in the sample, roughly three quarters were seen once. Specimen: lung tumor tissue. Source of these receptors: a human donor with non-small cell lung cancer.

By sample share, this clone is medium-sized. The chain has TRBV7-6 and TRBJ2-1; TRBD2 might be the D (5 bases). The CDR3 loop spans 14 amino acids. In germline, CDR1 is SGHVS, CDR2 FNYEAQ. Between the trimmed V and J ends, which lost 4 bases and 6 bases, there was a span of 13 bases. CDR3 nucleotides: TGTGCCAGCAGCTCCCGCCTAGCTTCCAATGAGCAGTTCTTC. This encodes CASSSRLASNEQFF.

The gene calls are TRBV11-2 and TRBJ2-5; D perhaps matches TRBD2 (6 bases). V was shortened by 2 bases and J by 3 bases, with 16 bases between the two germline ends. The germline gives CDR1 SGHAT, CDR2 FQNNGV. This CDR3 region has 16 residues. The CDR3 DNA reads as TGTGCCAGCAGCTTACTACTAGCAGCAAAGGAAGAGACCCAGTACTTC. Amino acid sequence: CASSLLLAAKEETQYF.

This chain uses TRBV4-3 with TRBJ1-3; D is possibly TRBD1 (5 bases). CDR1 is LGHNA and CDR2 is YSLEER in the germline V gene. The CDR3 covers 17 residues. V was trimmed by 3 bases and J by 0 bases, leaving 15 bases between them. The CDR3 is CASSHNRQYRSGNTIYF. CDR3 bases: TGCGCCAGCAGCCACAATAGACAGTACCGCTCTGGAAACACCATATATTTT.

The V call is TRBV5-6, the J call TRBJ1-1; the D is unclear. With 2 bases removed from V and 0 bases from J, the gap between germline ends came to 11 bases. Germline V CDR1 and CDR2: SGHDT, YYEEEE. The CDR3 is 15 amino acids. The DNA for the CDR3 is TGTGCCAGCAGCTTAATAGGACGCTTGAACACTGAAGCTTTCTTT. It translates to CASSLIGRLNTEAFF.

The chain recombines TRBV7-2 with TRBJ2-3, with TRBD2 identical over 13 bases. The J segment lost 6 bases and the V segment lost 5 bases, leaving 5 bases of the junction unmatched. The length of the CDR3 is 15 residues. CDR1 is SGHTA, CDR2 FQGNSA, per germline. The CDR3 bases are TGTGCCAGCAGCCTTACTAGCGGGAGGGGGGATACGCAGTATTTT. Its translation: CASSLTSGRGDTQYF.

The gene calls are TRBV7-8 and TRBJ2-3, with D possibly matching TRBD1 (5 bases). The CDR3 has 16 residues. V dropped 1 base and J dropped 0 bases, with 11 bases sitting between them. Germline V gene lookup returns CDR1 SGHVS and CDR2 FQNEAQ. The CDR3 reads CASSLGQGLSTDTQYF. CDR3 nucleotides: TGTGCCAGCAGCTTAGGCCAGGGTTTGAGCACAGATACGCAGTATTTT.

This sequence joins TRBV19 and TRBJ1-4; D unclear. The germline V gene has CDR1 LNHDA and CDR2 SQIVND (reference sequence). The V gene lost 8 bases and the J gene lost 8 bases, with 18 bases spanning the gap. CDR3 length: 14 amino acids. Here the CDR3 reads CASARAPSGEKLFF. The CDR3 region has the DNA TGTGCCAGTGCGAGGGCACCTTCGGGGGAAAAACTGTTTTTT.

CDR3 amino acids: CASSMTTSGIYNEQFF. The CDR3 bases are TGTGCCAGCAGTATGACGACTAGCGGGATCTACAATGAGCAGTTCTTC. V usage is TRBV28 and J usage is TRBJ2-1; 11 bases are shared with TRBD2. This CDR3 comprises 16 residues. The germline gives CDR1 MDHEN, CDR2 SYDVKM. V trimming: 5 bases; J trimming: 3 bases; junction bases outside the gene matches: 6.

The CDR3 region has the DNA TGCAGCGTGCGTAGCGGGGGGGCCCACAATGAGCAGTTCTTC. Its protein is CSVRSGGAHNEQFF. The chain links TRBV29-1 to TRBJ2-1; 11 bases line up with TRBD2. The trim removed 6 bases at V and 5 bases at J, leaving 6 bases unmatched. There are 14 residues in the CDR3. Germline V lookup: CDR1 SQVTM, CDR2 ANQGSEA.

V and J are TRBV7-2 and TRBJ2-1; 10 bases match TRBD1. Germline V gives CDR1 SGHTA, CDR2 FQGNSA. The CDR3 has 15 residues. J gave up 5 bases and V 6 bases, and 7 bases lay outside the gene matches. DNA for the CDR3: TGTGCCAGCAGGCCGGACAGGGGGAGAAACAATGAGCAGTTCTTC. This translates into CASRPDRGRNNEQFF. Combining the CDR3 with reference TRBV7-2 and TRBJ2-1 gives the whole variable domain GAGVSQSPSNKVTEKGKDVELRCDPISGHTALYWYRQSLGQGLEFLIYFQGNSAPDKSGLPSDRFSAERTGGSVSTLTIQRTQQEDSAVYLCASRPDRGRNNEQFFGPGTRLTVL.

The chain couples TRBV27 to TRBJ2-3, with TRBD2 as a possible D gene (6 bases). Trimming removed 4 bases at V and 0 bases at J, with 8 bases between. The CDR3 has 14 amino acids. Looked up from germline, CDR1 is MNHEY and CDR2 is SMNVEV (reference sequence). The CDR3: CASSSRESTDTQYF. The CDR3 DNA sequence: TGTGCCAGCAGTTCCCGGGAGAGCACAGATACGCAGTATTTT.

The chain joins TRBV18 to TRBJ2-7; TRBD1 agrees at 8 bases. The CDR3 has 15 amino acids. V was clipped by 3 bases and J by 4 bases; unmatched bases: 8. In germline, CDR1 is KGHSH, CDR2 LQKENI. In DNA form, the CDR3 reads TGTGCCAGCTCACCGGACAGGACAGGGAGGTACGAGCAGTACTTC. Translation gives CASSPDRTGRYEQYF.

Note on this clone: Germline is not matched at one junction end, which may reflect a read error. The chain is built from TRBV19 and TRBJ2-2, with D hard to call. CDR1 is LNHDA and CDR2 is SQIVND in the germline V gene (reference sequence). The CDR3 is 14 residues long. The CDR3 loop is CASSRPAKTGELFF. The CDR3 coding sequence is TGTGCCAGTAGTAGACCGGCGAAAACCGGGGAGCTGTTTTTT.

In its sample, this clone was seen a few times. This chain connects TRBV6-6 to TRBJ2-1; D might be TRBD2 (6 bases). From germline, CDR1 is MNHNY and CDR2 SVGAGI (reference sequence). The CDR3 runs to 11 residues. V lost 6 bases to trimming and J lost 7 bases, with 7 bases between them. This CDR3 is CASRRENEQFF. For the CDR3, the DNA is TGTGCCAGCAGACGGGAGAATGAGCAGTTCTTC.